This TCR beta chain was identified during a study of blood T cell repertoires in COVID-19. Trimming stripped 5 bases from V and 2 bases from J, with 12 bases between. The CDR3 covers 14 residues. The germline CDR1 and CDR2 sequences are SNHLY and FYNNEI. Original methodology: Using reference gene primer amplification, nucleated cell counts were estimated. Generated by immunoSEQ multiplex PCR, the TCRdb table keeps only in-frame clones and is missing some. The DNA gave D and trimming, while V, J and clone size come from that table. Here the sample spans some 50,000 clones, 80% to 90% being singletons. This rearrangement joins TRBV2 to TRBJ1-1; D is undetermined. Sample: peripheral blood. The TCR was taken from a man between 60 and 75 years old with acute or convalescent COVID-19. The CDR3 reads CASSYRVRNTEAFF. The CDR3, as DNA: TGTGCCAGCAGTTACAGAGTTCGAAACACTGAAGCTTTCTTT. Using reference TRBV2 and TRBJ1-1 for the parts outside the CDR3, the full variable domain is EPEVTQTPSHQVTQMGQEVILRCVPISNHLYFYWYRQILGQKVEFLVSFYNNEISEKSEIFDDQFSVERPDGSNFTLKIRSTKLEDSAMYFCASSYRVRNTEAFFGQGTRLTVV.